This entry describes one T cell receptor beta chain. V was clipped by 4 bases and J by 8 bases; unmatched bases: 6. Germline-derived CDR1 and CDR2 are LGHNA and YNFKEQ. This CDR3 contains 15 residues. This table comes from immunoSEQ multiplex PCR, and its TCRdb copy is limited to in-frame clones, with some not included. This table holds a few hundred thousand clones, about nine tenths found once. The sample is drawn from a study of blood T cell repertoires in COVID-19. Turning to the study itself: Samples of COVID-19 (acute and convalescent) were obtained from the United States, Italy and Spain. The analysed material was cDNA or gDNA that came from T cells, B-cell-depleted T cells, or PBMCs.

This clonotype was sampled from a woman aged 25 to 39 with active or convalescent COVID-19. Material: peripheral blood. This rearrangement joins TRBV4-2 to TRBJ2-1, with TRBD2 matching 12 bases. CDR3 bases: TGTGCCAGCAGCCCACGGACTAGCGGGGAGTATGAGCAGTTCTTC. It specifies CASSPRTSGEYEQFF.